A selection of T cell receptor beta chains follows, all from one sample in a study of response to subunit inactivated influenza vaccine. TCRdb reanalysed the RT-PCR reads using MiXCR and keeps one entry per CDR3 protein. The sample contains more than 450,000 distinct CDR3 sequences, about 11% of which appear only once. The same data also went into a second study, on T cells expressing NK-cell markers.

Material: PBMCs from blood, obtained on the day of vaccination. These receptors were collected from a man aged 45-60 years who received an inactivated influenza vaccine. CDR3s include the opening cysteine and the closing phenylalanine or tryptophan. Fields, in order: CDR3 protein, CDR3 DNA, clone size, D gene, V gene, J gene. The D gene is left open where the match is weak. Expanded clones get a size class; other rows say once, few or many, or leave the size out.

CDR3aa: CASRGGGRTDTQYF
CDR3nt: TGTGCCAGCAGGGGGGGCGGACGCACAGATACGCAGTATTTT
abundance: .
d_gene: .
v_gene: TRBV5-8
j_gene: TRBJ2-3

CDR3aa: CSATPRTGEKETQYF
CDR3nt: TGCAGTGCTACCCCCCGGACAGGGGAAAAAGAGACCCAGTACTTC
abundance: few
d_gene: TRBD1
v_gene: TRBV20-1
j_gene: TRBJ2-5

CDR3aa: CASSLSWSLQEPLSYEQYF
CDR3nt: TGTGCCAGCAGTTTATCATGGTCCCTCCAGGAGCCCCTTTCCTACGAGCAGTACTTC
abundance: .
d_gene: .
v_gene: TRBV28
j_gene: TRBJ2-7

CDR3aa: CASNPTSGTTDTQYF
CDR3nt: TGCGCCAGCAACCCCACTAGCGGCACCACAGATACGCAGTATTTT
abundance: .
d_gene: TRBD2
v_gene: TRBV5-1
j_gene: TRBJ2-3

CDR3aa: CASSRRTSGGVETQYF
CDR3nt: TGTGCCAGCAGCCGACGGACTAGCGGGGGGGTAGAGACCCAGTACTTC
abundance: .
d_gene: TRBD2
v_gene: TRBV7-2
j_gene: TRBJ2-5

CDR3aa: CASSFPNTGSSEAFF
CDR3nt: TGTGCCAGCAGCTTTCCAAATACGGGGTCCTCTGAAGCTTTCTTT
abundance: many
d_gene: .
v_gene: TRBV5-6
j_gene: TRBJ1-1

CDR3aa: CASVQGAGTGTQYF
CDR3nt: TGTGCCAGCGTGCAGGGGGCGGGTACGGGTACGCAGTATTTT
abundance: .
d_gene: TRBD1
v_gene: TRBV7-2
j_gene: TRBJ2-3

CDR3aa: CASQPWGGSSFETQYF
CDR3nt: TGTGCCAGCCAACCATGGGGCGGGTCGTCTTTCGAGACCCAGTACTTC
abundance: .
d_gene: .
v_gene: TRBV18
j_gene: TRBJ2-5

CDR3aa: CSASKGPAYEQYF
CDR3nt: TGCAGTGCTAGTAAGGGGCCGGCCTACGAGCAGTACTTC
abundance: many
d_gene: .
v_gene: TRBV20-1
j_gene: TRBJ2-7

CDR3aa: CASSLAGQPSEAFF
CDR3nt: TGCGCCAGCAGCTTGGCCGGACAGCCGTCAGAAGCTTTCTTT
abundance: few
d_gene: .
v_gene: TRBV5-1
j_gene: TRBJ1-1

CDR3aa: CAISAAWGDTGELFF
CDR3nt: TGTGCCATCAGTGCTGCATGGGGGGACACCGGGGAGCTGTTTTTT
abundance: few
d_gene: .
v_gene: TRBV10-3
j_gene: TRBJ2-2

CDR3aa: CASSPQRVSETQYF
CDR3nt: TGTGCCAGCAGCCCCCAGCGGGTATCAGAGACCCAGTACTTC
abundance: few
d_gene: .
v_gene: TRBV7-2
j_gene: TRBJ2-5

CDR3aa: CASSYSESDTQYF
CDR3nt: TGTGCCAGCAGTTACTCCGAGTCAGATACGCAGTATTTT
abundance: few
d_gene: .
v_gene: TRBV6-6
j_gene: TRBJ2-3

CDR3aa: CASRPQGAESYEQYF
CDR3nt: TGTGCCAGCAGACCTCAGGGGGCGGAATCCTACGAGCAGTACTTC
abundance: .
d_gene: TRBD1
v_gene: TRBV6-2/TRBV6-3
j_gene: TRBJ2-7

CDR3aa: CASSKDRAEIGELFF
CDR3nt: TGCGCCAGCAGCAAGGACAGGGCAGAAATCGGGGAGCTGTTTTTT
abundance: .
d_gene: TRBD1
v_gene: TRBV5-1
j_gene: TRBJ2-2

CDR3aa: CASSVQGSDTQYF
CDR3nt: TGTGCCAGCAGCGTACAGGGGTCAGATACGCAGTATTTT
abundance: .
d_gene: .
v_gene: TRBV9
j_gene: TRBJ2-3

CDR3aa: CASSFKGTGQETQYF
CDR3nt: TGTGCCAGCAGCTTCAAAGGGACAGGGCAAGAGACCCAGTACTTC
abundance: .
d_gene: TRBD1
v_gene: TRBV5-6
j_gene: TRBJ2-5

CDR3aa: CASSGVAGETQYF
CDR3nt: TGTGCCAGCAGCGGAGTAGCAGGAGAGACCCAGTACTTC
abundance: .
d_gene: .
v_gene: TRBV2
j_gene: TRBJ2-5

CDR3aa: CASTQVNEQFF
CDR3nt: TGTGCCAGCACCCAAGTCAATGAGCAGTTCTTC
abundance: few
d_gene: .
v_gene: TRBV7-9
j_gene: TRBJ2-1

CDR3aa: CATSDGETQYF
CDR3nt: TGTGCCACCAGTGATGGTGAGACCCAGTACTTC
abundance: few
d_gene: .
v_gene: TRBV24-1
j_gene: TRBJ2-5

CDR3aa: CATKRGGLTDTQYF
CDR3nt: TGTGCCACAAAGCGGGGGGGACTAACAGATACGCAGTATTTT
abundance: .
d_gene: TRBD2
v_gene: TRBV15
j_gene: TRBJ2-3

CDR3aa: CASRGLYQETQYF
CDR3nt: TGTGCCAGCAGGGGATTGTACCAAGAGACCCAGTACTTC
abundance: few
d_gene: .
v_gene: TRBV7-2
j_gene: TRBJ2-5

CDR3aa: CASSSGPDSNQPQHF
CDR3nt: TGCGCCAGCAGCTCAGGTCCCGATAGCAATCAGCCCCAGCATTTT
abundance: few
d_gene: .
v_gene: TRBV5-1
j_gene: TRBJ1-5

CDR3aa: CASSLAPGGYNEQFF
CDR3nt: TGCGCCAGCAGCTTGGCTCCAGGGGGATACAATGAGCAGTTCTTC
abundance: few
d_gene: TRBD1
v_gene: TRBV5-1
j_gene: TRBJ2-1

CDR3aa: CSSRKGYQETQYF
CDR3nt: TGCAGTTCCAGGAAAGGGTACCAAGAGACCCAGTACTTC
abundance: few
d_gene: .
v_gene: TRBV20-1
j_gene: TRBJ2-5

CDR3aa: CASSGTGEGLDTQYF
CDR3nt: TGTGCCAGCAGTGGGACGGGGGAAGGGCTAGATACGCAGTATTTT
abundance: .
d_gene: .
v_gene: TRBV9
j_gene: TRBJ2-3

CDR3aa: CASSLTTGQSYEQYF
CDR3nt: TGTGCCAGCAGCTTGACTACGGGACAGTCCTACGAGCAGTACTTC
abundance: .
d_gene: TRBD1
v_gene: TRBV7-2
j_gene: TRBJ2-7

CDR3aa: CASSLSRGVYSYEQYF
CDR3nt: TGTGCCAGCAGTTTATCGCGGGGGGTCTACTCCTACGAGCAGTACTTC
abundance: .
d_gene: TRBD2
v_gene: TRBV28
j_gene: TRBJ2-7

CDR3aa: CASSRGPLAEAFF
CDR3nt: TGTGCCAGCAGCCGGGGACCCCTCGCTGAAGCTTTCTTT
abundance: .
d_gene: .
v_gene: TRBV7-9
j_gene: TRBJ1-1

CDR3aa: CASSSGLAAVVTQYF
CDR3nt: TGTGCCAGCAGCTCGGGACTAGCGGCGGTTGTGACCCAGTACTTC
abundance: .
d_gene: TRBD2
v_gene: TRBV11-2
j_gene: TRBJ2-5

CDR3aa: CASSPIGTSGNRELFF
CDR3nt: TGTGCCAGCAGCCCCATTGGGACTAGCGGGAACAGGGAGCTGTTTTTT
abundance: few
d_gene: TRBD2
v_gene: TRBV7-3
j_gene: TRBJ2-2

CDR3aa: CASSRNRARSSYNEQFF
CDR3nt: TGTGCCAGCAGCCGGAATCGTGCTAGGAGCTCCTACAATGAGCAGTTCTTC
abundance: many
d_gene: .
v_gene: TRBV28
j_gene: TRBJ2-1

CDR3aa: CAISDHSTGPSEQYF
CDR3nt: TGTGCCATCAGTGACCATTCGACAGGACCCTCCGAGCAGTACTTC
abundance: few
d_gene: .
v_gene: TRBV10-3
j_gene: TRBJ2-7

CDR3aa: CASSRQEYTGELFF
CDR3nt: TGTGCCAGCAGTCGACAGGAATACACCGGGGAGCTGTTTTTT
abundance: few
d_gene: .
v_gene: TRBV12-3/TRBV12-4
j_gene: TRBJ2-2

CDR3aa: CASSGLAGVVQYF
CDR3nt: TGTGCCAGCAGCGGACTAGCGGGAGTGGTGCAGTATTTT
abundance: few
d_gene: .
v_gene: TRBV21-1
j_gene: TRBJ2-3

CDR3aa: CASSRGAMGRSYNEQFF
CDR3nt: TGTGCCAGCAGTCGCGGCGCCATGGGCAGATCCTACAATGAGCAGTTCTTC
abundance: many
d_gene: .
v_gene: TRBV12-3/TRBV12-4
j_gene: TRBJ2-1

CDR3aa: CSAGGGLAKYNEQFF
CDR3nt: TGCAGTGCTGGAGGGGGACTAGCGAAGTACAATGAGCAGTTCTTC
abundance: few
d_gene: TRBD2
v_gene: TRBV20-1
j_gene: TRBJ2-1

CDR3aa: CASSSRPWNEQFF
CDR3nt: TGTGCCAGCAGTTCCAGACCCTGGAATGAGCAGTTCTTC
abundance: many
d_gene: .
v_gene: TRBV28
j_gene: TRBJ2-1

CDR3aa: CASSLDYLQPQHF
CDR3nt: TGTGCCAGCAGCTTAGATTATTTACAGCCCCAGCATTTT
abundance: few
d_gene: .
v_gene: TRBV7-9
j_gene: TRBJ1-5

CDR3aa: CAWSVGLAGDYEQYF
CDR3nt: TGTGCCTGGAGTGTAGGGCTAGCGGGAGACTACGAGCAGTACTTC
abundance: .
d_gene: TRBD2
v_gene: TRBV30
j_gene: TRBJ2-7

CDR3aa: CASSIIRDTQYF
CDR3nt: TGTGCCAGCAGTATCATACGAGATACGCAGTATTTT
abundance: few
d_gene: .
v_gene: TRBV12-3/TRBV12-4
j_gene: TRBJ2-3

CDR3aa: CATSRDRRGNEKLFF
CDR3nt: TGTGCCACCAGCAGAGATCGTAGGGGGAACGAAAAACTGTTTTTT
abundance: .
d_gene: .
v_gene: TRBV15
j_gene: TRBJ1-4

CDR3aa: CASSFRGANQPQHF
CDR3nt: TGTGCCAGTAGTTTCCGGGGGGCCAATCAGCCCCAGCATTTT
abundance: few
d_gene: .
v_gene: TRBV19
j_gene: TRBJ1-5

CDR3aa: CASSPAGGGKLFF
CDR3nt: TGTGCCAGCAGCCCTGCCGGCGGGGGAAAACTGTTTTTT
abundance: few
d_gene: .
v_gene: TRBV12-3/TRBV12-4
j_gene: TRBJ1-4

CDR3aa: CASSQDFRESGEQFF
CDR3nt: TGCGCCAGCAGCCAAGATTTCAGAGAATCAGGTGAGCAGTTCTTC
abundance: few
d_gene: .
v_gene: TRBV4-3
j_gene: TRBJ2-1

CDR3aa: CASSTPHRGDTQYF
CDR3nt: TGTGCCAGCAGCACGCCCCACAGGGGAGATACGCAGTATTTT
abundance: .
d_gene: TRBD1
v_gene: TRBV3-1
j_gene: TRBJ2-3

CDR3aa: CASGLPMAGGKSDTQYF
CDR3nt: TGTGCTAGTGGTTTGCCAATGGCGGGGGGGAAGTCCGATACGCAGTATTTT
abundance: .
d_gene: TRBD2
v_gene: TRBV12-5
j_gene: TRBJ2-3

CDR3aa: CSAPSGGPGNTEAFF
CDR3nt: TGCAGTGCTCCCTCGGGGGGCCCCGGGAACACTGAAGCTTTCTTT
abundance: few
d_gene: .
v_gene: TRBV20-1
j_gene: TRBJ1-1

CDR3aa: CASSQEGSRELETQYF
CDR3nt: TGTGCCAGCAGCCAAGAGGGTTCGAGGGAATTGGAGACCCAGTACTTC
abundance: few
d_gene: .
v_gene: TRBV14
j_gene: TRBJ2-5

CDR3aa: CSVDGDRGYQETQYF
CDR3nt: TGCAGCGTTGATGGCGACAGGGGGTACCAAGAGACCCAGTACTTC
abundance: .
d_gene: TRBD1
v_gene: TRBV29-1
j_gene: TRBJ2-5

CDR3aa: CASGGIWLETQYF
CDR3nt: TGTGCCAGCGGTGGGATCTGGCTGGAGACCCAGTACTTC
abundance: few
d_gene: .
v_gene: TRBV6-2/TRBV6-3
j_gene: TRBJ2-5

CDR3aa: CSVAWGDEQYF
CDR3nt: TGCAGCGTTGCGTGGGGAGACGAGCAGTACTTC
abundance: .
d_gene: .
v_gene: TRBV29-1
j_gene: TRBJ2-7

CDR3aa: CASTQSLSGSYEQYF
CDR3nt: TGTGCCAGCACCCAGTCCCTCTCTGGTTCCTACGAGCAGTACTTC
abundance: few
d_gene: .
v_gene: TRBV27
j_gene: TRBJ2-7

CDR3aa: CASTSSGGPWIQHF
CDR3nt: TGTGCCAGTACCTCAAGTGGAGGGCCTTGGATCCAGCATTTT
abundance: .
d_gene: .
v_gene: TRBV19
j_gene: TRBJ1-5

CDR3aa: CASSYEVFEGYWGNQPQHF
CDR3nt: TGTGCCAGCAGCTACGAGGTTTTCGAAGGATACTGGGGCAATCAGCCCCAGCATTTT
abundance: few
d_gene: .
v_gene: TRBV6-2/TRBV6-3
j_gene: TRBJ1-5

CDR3aa: CASSYPLPSGLISGELFF
CDR3nt: TGTGCCAGCAGTTACCCCCTGCCTAGCGGGCTTATATCCGGGGAGCTGTTTTTT
abundance: few
d_gene: TRBD2
v_gene: TRBV6-2/TRBV6-3
j_gene: TRBJ2-2

CDR3aa: CASSLWTGSIDTQYF
CDR3nt: TGTGCCAGCAGTTTATGGACAGGATCTATAGATACGCAGTATTTT
abundance: few
d_gene: TRBD1
v_gene: TRBV12-3/TRBV12-4
j_gene: TRBJ2-3

CDR3aa: CASSGTGGADSNQPQHF
CDR3nt: TGTGCCAGCAGTGGGACAGGGGGCGCGGATAGTAATCAGCCCCAGCATTTT
abundance: few
d_gene: TRBD1
v_gene: TRBV6-1
j_gene: TRBJ1-5

CDR3aa: CASSLSGGGRGEQYF
CDR3nt: TGTGCCAGCAGTTTATCCGGAGGGGGCCGAGGGGAGCAGTACTTC
abundance: few
d_gene: .
v_gene: TRBV28
j_gene: TRBJ2-7

CDR3aa: CASSLGGLAGGSQETQYF
CDR3nt: TGCGCCAGCAGCCTCGGCGGACTAGCGGGAGGAAGCCAAGAGACCCAGTACTTC
abundance: .
d_gene: TRBD2
v_gene: TRBV5-1
j_gene: TRBJ2-5